The rows below give T cell receptor beta chains drawn from one sample of a study of T cell responses to AZD1222 COVID-19 vaccine. Assay used: immunoSEQ multiplex PCR; TCRdb lists only in-frame clones, some missing. The table records 160,000 or so clones, roughly 90% of them present only once. Sequencing was performed on peripheral blood, taken 28 days after the second AZD1222 dose. The origin of the receptors is an adult who received the AZD1222 COVID-19 vaccine. The CDR3 runs from the conserved cysteine through the conserved F or W. A D gene is named only where the DNA matches it firmly. Clone sizes are given selectively: once, few, many, or a class where the clone is expanded.

15 | NA | NA | TRBJ2-1 | TRBV24-1 | TGTGCCACCAGTGATTTAGGGCCTAGCTTCGGTGAGCAGTTCTTC | CATSDLGPSFGEQFF
16 | NA | NA | TRBJ1-1 | TRBV11-2 | TGTGCCAGCGCCAAGGGAGGGGCCTCCATGAACACTGAAGCTTTCTTT | CASAKGGASMNTEAFF
13 | once | NA | TRBJ1-5 | TRBV5-6 | TGTGCCAGCAGCGAGGGAGGGGGGAGGCCCCAGCATTTT | CASSEGGGRPQHF
13 | NA | NA | TRBJ2-3 | TRBV25-1 | TGTGCCAGCAGTGAATCCCCCACAGATACGCAGTATTTT | CASSESPTDTQYF
12 | NA | TRBD1 | TRBJ1-2 | TRBV18 | TGTGCCAGCTCACCACAGGGGGCTGGCTACACCTTC | CASSPQGAGYTF
13 | NA | NA | TRBJ1-2 | TRBV12-3/TRBV12-4 | TGTGCCAGCAGTTCGCAGGGTACCTATGGCTACACCTTC | CASSSQGTYGYTF
12 | NA | NA | TRBJ1-2 | TRBV30 | TGTGCCTGGAGTGTACTAGGGGTTGGCTACACCTTC | CAWSVLGVGYTF
15 | NA | NA | TRBJ1-1 | TRBV3-1/TRBV3-2 | TGTGCCAGCAGCCAAGTGAACCTTATGAACACTGAAGCTTTCTTT | CASSQVNLMNTEAFF
17 | NA | TRBD2 | TRBJ2-1 | TRBV5-6 | TGTGCCAGCAGCGGGAGGCGTGCGGGGGGCGAGAGGGATGAGCAGTTCTTC | CASSGRRAGGERDEQFF
14 | NA | NA | TRBJ2-3 | TRBV5-6 | TGTGCCAGCAGTCAGGATCTCGCGCCAGATACGCAGTATTTT | CASSQDLAPDTQYF
16 | NA | TRBD1 | TRBJ1-5 | TRBV18 | TGTGCCAGCTCACCACCGACAGGGGGGCCGAATCAGCCCCAGCATTTT | CASSPPTGGPNQPQHF
12 | NA | NA | TRBJ1-2 | TRBV30 | TGTGCCTGGAGTGTACACCAGTATGGCTACACCTTC | CAWSVHQYGYTF
14 | few | NA | TRBJ1-1 | TRBV7-9 | TGTGCCAGCAGCTCCTACATGCAGCCCACTGAAGCTTTCTTT | CASSSYMQPTEAFF
15 | NA | NA | TRBJ1-4 | TRBV6-5 | TGTGCCAGCTCCTGGGGAGGTGGAGGGGGTGAAAAACTGTTTTTT | CASSWGGGGGEKLFF
14 | NA | NA | TRBJ1-1 | TRBV18 | TGTGCCAGCTCACCATCTCAGAGGAACACTGAAGCTTTCTTT | CASSPSQRNTEAFF
15 | NA | TRBD1 | TRBJ1-4 | TRBV5-6 | TGTGCCAGCAGCTCAACAGGGGGCCTTAGTGAAAAACTGTTTTTT | CASSSTGGLSEKLFF
18 | NA | TRBD2 | TRBJ2-1 | TRBV7-2 | TGTGCCAGCAGCCGTCCCCAGCGGGGGGGAATCTCCTACAATGAGCAGTTCTTC | CASSRPQRGGISYNEQFF
16 | NA | TRBD1 | TRBJ1-1 | TRBV25-1 | TGTGCCAGCAGTGGAAACAGGGGACGGGCGAACACTGAAGCTTTCTTT | CASSGNRGRANTEAFF
14 | NA | TRBD2 | TRBJ2-5 | TRBV2 | TGTGCCAGCATCGGAAAAGCGGGACGGGAGACCCAGTACTTC | CASIGKAGRETQYF
16 | NA | NA | TRBJ2-3 | TRBV28 | TGTGCCAGCAGGGGACACCTCCCGGGGGGCACAGATACGCAGTATTTT | CASRGHLPGGTDTQYF
12 | once | NA | TRBJ2-7 | TRBV11-3 | TGTGCCAGCAGCAAACAGGGCCCCGAGCAGTACTTC | CASSKQGPEQYF
17 | NA | TRBD1 | TRBJ2-7 | TRBV13 | TGTGCCAGCAGCTCCCCCCTAGGACAGGGCCTTACCTACGAGCAGTACTTC | CASSSPLGQGLTYEQYF
15 | NA | NA | TRBJ1-1 | TRBV5-1 | TGCGCCAGCAGCTCACTAGGCACAGGAGGCACTGAAGCTTTCTTT | CASSSLGTGGTEAFF
16 | NA | NA | TRBJ1-6 | TRBV2 | TGTGCCAGCATGGAGACAGGCGGCAGGGTCAATTCACCCCTCCACTTT | CASMETGGRVNSPLHF
15 | NA | TRBD1 | TRBJ2-7 | TRBV28 | TGTGCCAGCAGTTTATTTACAGGGGGCTTCTACGAGCAGTACTTC | CASSLFTGGFYEQYF
18 | NA | NA | TRBJ1-5 | TRBV27 | TGTGCCAGCACGCCCGGCACCAGGGGAGTAGGGAGCAATCAGCCCCAGCATTTT | CASTPGTRGVGSNQPQHF
14 | NA | TRBD1 | TRBJ1-4 | TRBV30 | TGTGCCTGGAGTCAGGGGGCTAGGGTTGAAAAACTGTTTTTT | CAWSQGARVEKLFF
16 | NA | TRBD1 | TRBJ2-7 | TRBV10-3 | TGTGCCATCAGTGACTCAAGAGGGGGCCCCCCCTACGAGCAGTACTTC | CAISDSRGGPPYEQYF
15 | NA | TRBD2 | TRBJ2-3 | TRBV5-1 | TGCGCCAGCATCCTGAGCGGGGAGTCCACAGATACGCAGTATTTT | CASILSGESTDTQYF